A single T cell receptor (beta chain) is shown here with its context. About 0.5 to 1 ug RNA was reverse transcribed with random hexamers. Multiplex PCR with immunoSEQ amplified the TCR beta CDR3 across 54 Vbeta and 13 Jbeta. TCRdb reprocessed the immunoSEQ multiplex PCR reads with MiXCR, giving one entry per CDR3 protein. In the table there are 110,000 or so distinct CDR3 sequences, around 94% of which are singletons. This CDR3 has 14 residues. Germline V gives CDR1 DFQATT, CDR2 SNEGSKA (reference sequence). V was cut by 0 bases and J by 4 bases, with 9 bases left in between. This sample was included in a study of CD8 T cells in Susac syndrome.

The sequenced material came from CD4+ T cells from PBMCs. The chain is built from TRBV20-1 and TRBJ1-4; unclear D gene. This clonotype was obtained from a human donor with multiple sclerosis. The CDR3 DNA follows: TGCAGTGCTAGAGATAGTGGGCTTAATGAAAAACTGTTTTTT. Residues: CSARDSGLNEKLFF.